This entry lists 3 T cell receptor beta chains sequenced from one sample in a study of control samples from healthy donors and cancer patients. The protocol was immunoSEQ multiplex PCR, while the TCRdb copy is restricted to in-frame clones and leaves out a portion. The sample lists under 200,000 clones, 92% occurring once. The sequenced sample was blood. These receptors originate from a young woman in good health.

CDR3 DNA: TGCGCCAGCAGCCAAGAAGGGCCTAGTGAGACAGATACGCAGTATTTT. It translates to CASSQEGPSETDTQYF. The rearrangement joins TRBV4-3 to TRBJ2-3; D not certain. This CDR3 has 16 residues. CDR1 is LGHNA and CDR2 is YSLEER in the germline V gene. V shed 0 bases and J shed 3 bases, with 13 bases lying between them.

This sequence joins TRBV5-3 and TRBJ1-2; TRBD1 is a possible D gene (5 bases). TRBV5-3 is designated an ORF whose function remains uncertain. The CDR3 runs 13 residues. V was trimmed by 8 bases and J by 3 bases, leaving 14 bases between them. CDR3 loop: CASRGNWDYGYTF. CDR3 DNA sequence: TGTGCCAGTCGGGGGAATTGGGACTATGGCTACACCTTC.

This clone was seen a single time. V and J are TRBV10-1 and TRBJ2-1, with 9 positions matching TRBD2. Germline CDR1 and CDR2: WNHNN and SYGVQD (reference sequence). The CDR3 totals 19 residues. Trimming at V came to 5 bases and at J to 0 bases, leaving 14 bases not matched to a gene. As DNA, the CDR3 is TGCGCCAGCAGTTATCGAGCGGGGACTAGCCGTAGCTCCTACAATGAGCAGTTCTTC. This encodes CASSYRAGTSRSSYNEQFF.